The 9 T cell receptor beta chains below were found in one sample sequenced in a study of blood T cell repertoires in COVID-19. Some clones are missing from TCRdb's copy, which holds only in-frame ones; the method was immunoSEQ multiplex PCR. The sample consists of around 340,000 clones, around four fifths of them appearing once. Sequencing input: peripheral blood. All receptors derive from a man aged 30 to 45 with active or convalescent COVID-19.

The chain carries TRBV5-8 and TRBJ2-1; D might be TRBD2 (6 bases). V dropped 0 bases and J dropped 7 bases, with 26 bases sitting between them. The CDR3 is 19 residues long. Germline V lookup: CDR1 SGHTS, CDR2 YDEGEE. Here the CDR3 reads CASSLGLVGRAGRRNEQFF. The CDR3 nucleotides read TGTGCCAGCAGCTTGGGGTTGGTTGGTCGTGCCGGGAGACGAAATGAGCAGTTCTTC.

The rearrangement links TRBV30 to TRBJ1-1; D gene unclear. The V end was cut by 5 bases, the J end by 0 bases, with 7 bases between. The CDR3 covers 12 residues. Germline V gives CDR1 GTSNPN, CDR2 SVGIG (reference sequence). CDR3 coding DNA: TGTGCCTGGGGGCGGATGAACACTGAAGCTTTCTTT. Translation: CAWGRMNTEAFF.

The rearrangement joins TRBV23-1 to TRBJ2-1; 9 bases match TRBD1. TRBV23-1 is treated as an ORF (open reading frame) with a function not yet certain. The length of the CDR3 is 14 residues. V lost 6 bases and J lost 9; bases outside the gene matches: 9. This chain's CDR3 is CASSLQGAAGEQFF. The CDR3 nucleotides read TGCGCCAGCAGCCTACAGGGGGCCGCAGGTGAGCAGTTCTTC.

This clone was found a few times. The same CDR3 can be traced to other DNA sequences in this sample. V and J are TRBV19 and TRBJ2-7; 8 nucleotides match TRBD1. The length of the CDR3 is 13 residues. Germline CDR1 is LNHDA and CDR2 is SQIVND (reference sequence). V dropped 5 bases and J dropped 2; count of bases not matched to a gene: 2. The CDR3 here is CASSRDRTYEQYF. The CDR3, as DNA: TGTGCCAGTAGTCGGGACAGGACCTACGAGCAGTACTTC.

In nucleotides, the CDR3 is TGTGCCACCAGTGACTTCAGAGGTCAGCCCCAGCATTTT. Encoded protein: CATSDFRGQPQHF. The rearrangement uses TRBV24-1 and TRBJ1-5; D is ambiguous. The CDR3 sequence is 13 residues long. The V gene lost 4 bases and the J gene lost 6 bases, with 9 bases spanning the gap. Germline-derived CDR1 and CDR2 are KGHDR and SFDVKD.

The rearrangement joins TRBV30 to TRBJ2-3; a weak D match, TRBD2 (6 bases). This CDR3 spans 14 amino acids. Deletions cut 0 bases from V and 2 bases from J, with 9 bases between. From germline, CDR1 is GTSNPN and CDR2 SVGIG (reference sequence). The CDR3 region is CAWSVGGTTDTQYF. The CDR3 nucleotides are TGTGCCTGGAGTGTAGGCGGGACCACAGATACGCAGTATTTT.

V usage is TRBV19 and J usage is TRBJ2-6, with D possibly matching TRBD1 (5 bases). Germline CDR1 reads LNHDA; CDR2 reads SQIVND (reference sequence). This CDR3 has 12 residues. With 2 bases removed from V and 12 bases from J, the gap between germline ends came to 8 bases. The CDR3 reads CASSIPQGVLTF. The CDR3 coding sequence is TGTGCCAGTAGTATACCCCAGGGCGTCCTGACTTTC.

The genes are TRBV30 and TRBJ1-2; possible D gene TRBD1, 6 bases. Germline V gene sequence: CDR1 GTSNPN, CDR2 SVGIG (reference sequence). V was trimmed by 8 bases and J by 5 bases, leaving 12 bases between them. The CDR3 covers 11 residues. This CDR3 is CAGHTGYGYTF. For the CDR3, the DNA is TGTGCCGGGCATACAGGGTATGGCTACACCTTC.

The rearrangement joins TRBV2 to TRBJ1-3, with D uncertain. The germline CDR1 and CDR2 sequences are SNHLY and FYNNEI. V lost 3 bases and J lost 4, with 13 bases in between. The CDR3 has 15 amino acids. The CDR3 DNA reads TGTGCCAGCAGTGATGAAGGAGGCGGGGGAAACACCATATATTTT. Encoded protein: CASSDEGGGGNTIYF. Supplemented by reference TRBV2 and TRBJ1-3, the full variable domain reads EPEVTQTPSHQVTQMGQEVILRCVPISNHLYFYWYRQILGQKVEFLVSFYNNEISEKSEIFDDQFSVERPDGSNFTLKIRSTKLEDSAMYFCASSDEGGGGNTIYFGEGSWLTVV.